This T cell receptor (beta chain) was recorded in a study of control samples from healthy donors and cancer patients. Only in-frame clones appear in the TCRdb table, and some are missing; sequencing was by immunoSEQ multiplex PCR. Among over 100,000 clones listed, 90% were seen once. Germline loops: CDR1 GTSNPN, CDR2 SVGIG (reference sequence). V was clipped by 3 bases and J by 3 bases, with 11 bases between them. The CDR3 contains 13 residues. The sequencing input was blood. V gene TRBV30 combines with J gene TRBJ1-1; the D is unclear. The TCR comes from a human donor in good health. The donor label of this sample is uncertain. In nucleotides, the CDR3 is TGTGCCTGGAGCGCTGGTAGGGACACTGAAGCTTTCTTT. Translating it yields CAWSAGRDTEAFF.